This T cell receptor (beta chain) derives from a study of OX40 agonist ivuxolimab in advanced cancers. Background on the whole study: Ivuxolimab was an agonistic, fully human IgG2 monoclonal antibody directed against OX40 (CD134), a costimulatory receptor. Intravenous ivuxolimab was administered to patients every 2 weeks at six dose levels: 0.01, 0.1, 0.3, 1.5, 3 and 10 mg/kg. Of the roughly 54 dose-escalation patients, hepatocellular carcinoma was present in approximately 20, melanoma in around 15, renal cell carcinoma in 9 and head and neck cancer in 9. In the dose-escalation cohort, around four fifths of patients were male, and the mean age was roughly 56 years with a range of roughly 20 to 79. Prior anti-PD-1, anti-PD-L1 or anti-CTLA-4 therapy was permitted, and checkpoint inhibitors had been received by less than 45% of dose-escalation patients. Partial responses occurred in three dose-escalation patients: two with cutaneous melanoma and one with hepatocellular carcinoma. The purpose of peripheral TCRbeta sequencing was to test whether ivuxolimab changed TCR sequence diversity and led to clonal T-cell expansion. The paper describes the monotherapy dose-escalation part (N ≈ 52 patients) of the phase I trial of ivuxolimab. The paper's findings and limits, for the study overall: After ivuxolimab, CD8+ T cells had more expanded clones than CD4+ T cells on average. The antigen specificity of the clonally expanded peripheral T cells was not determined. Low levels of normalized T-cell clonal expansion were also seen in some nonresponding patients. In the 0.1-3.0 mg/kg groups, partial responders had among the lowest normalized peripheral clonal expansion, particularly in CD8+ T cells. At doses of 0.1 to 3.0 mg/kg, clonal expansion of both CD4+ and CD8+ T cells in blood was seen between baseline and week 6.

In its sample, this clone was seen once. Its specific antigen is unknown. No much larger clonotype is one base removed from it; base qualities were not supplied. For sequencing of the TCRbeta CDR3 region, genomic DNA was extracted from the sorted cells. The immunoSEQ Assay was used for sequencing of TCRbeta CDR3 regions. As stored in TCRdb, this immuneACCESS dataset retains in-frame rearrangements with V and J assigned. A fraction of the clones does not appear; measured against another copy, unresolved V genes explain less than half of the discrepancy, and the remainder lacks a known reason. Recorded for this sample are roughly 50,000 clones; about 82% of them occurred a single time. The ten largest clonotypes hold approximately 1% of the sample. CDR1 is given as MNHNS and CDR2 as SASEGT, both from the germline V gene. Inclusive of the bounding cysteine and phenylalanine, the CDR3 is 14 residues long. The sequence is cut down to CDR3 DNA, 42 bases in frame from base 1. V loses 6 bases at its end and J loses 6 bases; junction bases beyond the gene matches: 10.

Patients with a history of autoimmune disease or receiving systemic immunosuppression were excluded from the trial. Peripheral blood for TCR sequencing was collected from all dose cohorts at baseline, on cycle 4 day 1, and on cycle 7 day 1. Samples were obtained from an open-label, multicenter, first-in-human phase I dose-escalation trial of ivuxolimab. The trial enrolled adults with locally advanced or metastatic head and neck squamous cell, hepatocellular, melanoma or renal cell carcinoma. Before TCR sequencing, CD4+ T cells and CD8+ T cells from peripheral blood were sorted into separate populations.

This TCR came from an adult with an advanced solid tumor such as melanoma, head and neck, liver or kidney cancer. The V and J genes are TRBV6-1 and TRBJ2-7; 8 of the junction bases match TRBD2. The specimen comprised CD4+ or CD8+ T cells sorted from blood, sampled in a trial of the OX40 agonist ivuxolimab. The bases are TGTGCCAGCAGCGCTCCTGGACTAGCCGCCGAGCAGTACTTC. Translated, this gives CASSAPGLAAEQYF.